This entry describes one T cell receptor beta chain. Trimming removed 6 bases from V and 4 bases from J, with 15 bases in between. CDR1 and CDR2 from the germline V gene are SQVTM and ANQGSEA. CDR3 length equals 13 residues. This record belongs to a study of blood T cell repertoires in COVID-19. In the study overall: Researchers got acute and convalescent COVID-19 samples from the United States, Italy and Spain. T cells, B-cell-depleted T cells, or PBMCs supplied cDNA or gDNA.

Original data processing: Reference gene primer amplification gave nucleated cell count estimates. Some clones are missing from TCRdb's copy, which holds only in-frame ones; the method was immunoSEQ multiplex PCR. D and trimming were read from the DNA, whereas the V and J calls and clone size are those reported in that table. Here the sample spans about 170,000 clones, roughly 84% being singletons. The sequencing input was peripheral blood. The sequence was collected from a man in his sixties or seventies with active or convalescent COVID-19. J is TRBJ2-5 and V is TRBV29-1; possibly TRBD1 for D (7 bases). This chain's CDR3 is CSVQRQGGETQYF. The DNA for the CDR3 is TGCAGCGTCCAACGACAGGGAGGAGAGACCCAGTACTTC.